This section outlines one T cell receptor (beta chain) sequence together with its context. Its specificity is unknown. A read error may produce the germline difference seen at one junction end. Here immunoSEQ multiplex PCR was the method, and the copy in TCRdb shows in-frame clones only, minus some. The sample carries hundreds of thousands of clones, about 92% recorded once. There are 9 residues in the CDR3. Germline CDR1 reads SQVTM; CDR2 reads ANQGSEA. This record comes from a study of T cell responses to AZD1222 COVID-19 vaccine. Study-level points and caveats: Two AZD1222 doses significantly raised spike-specific TCR breadth and depth over controls. White British ancestry dominated among donors, who included more females, and clonal diversity was possibly underestimated.

The sample here was peripheral blood, taken on day 0 of MenACWY control vaccination. The clonotype originates from an adult in good health. The J gene is TRBJ1-2, the V gene TRBV29-1; D call uncertain. The CDR3 coding sequence is TGCAGCGCCACGGAGGGCTCCGCCTTC. Its protein is CSATEGSAF.